These 26 T cell receptor beta chains originate from one sample sequenced in a study of OX40 agonist ivuxolimab in advanced cancers. Assay used: immunoSEQ multiplex PCR; TCRdb lists only in-frame clones, some missing. The sample consists of around 40,000 clones, roughly 86% of them appearing once. Here the sequenced sample was CD4+ or CD8+ T cells sorted from blood, taken in a trial of the OX40 agonist ivuxolimab. The receptors stem from an adult with an advanced solid tumor such as melanoma, head and neck, liver or kidney cancer.

The chain couples TRBV4-1 to TRBJ2-3; D gene ambiguous. The V end lost 8 bases, the J end lost 1 base, and 13 bases lay between the germline ends. From germline, CDR1 is MGHRA and CDR2 YSYEKL. The CDR3 runs to 14 residues. DNA for the CDR3: TGCGCCAGCCGACCCCGCTCGGGCACAGATACGCAGTATTTT. Protein: CASRPRSGTDTQYF.

The chain links TRBV19 to TRBJ1-2, with D maybe TRBD1 (6 bases). The CDR3 length is 12 residues. Looked up from germline, CDR1 is LNHDA and CDR2 is SQIVND (reference sequence). V shed 5 bases and J shed 8 bases, with 12 bases lying between them. CDR3 DNA: TGTGCCAGTAGTCCACAGGGTGGCGGCTACACCTTC. This translates into CASSPQGGGYTF.

V is TRBV7-3 and J is TRBJ2-5; maybe TRBD1 (6 bases). The germline gives CDR1 SGHTA, CDR2 FQGTGA. The CDR3 sequence is 13 residues long. Trimming removed 5 bases at V and 3 bases at J, with 10 bases between. CDR3 coding DNA: TGTGCCAGCAGCGTGGGGGCTAAAGAGACCCAGTACTTC. Its translation is CASSVGAKETQYF.

This clone was seen just once. The CDR3 DNA reads TGTGCCTGGAGTGCCCTAGCGGGGGGCGAGACCCAGTACTTC. Protein sequence: CAWSALAGGETQYF. This sequence joins TRBV30 and TRBJ2-5; TRBD2 agrees at 11 bases. CDR3 length: 14 residues. The trim removed 1 base at V and 5 bases at J, leaving 3 bases unmatched. CDR1 is GTSNPN and CDR2 is SVGIG in the germline V gene (reference sequence).

This rearrangement joins TRBV15 to TRBJ1-4; D perhaps matches TRBD1 (5 bases). Germline V gene sequence: CDR1 LNHNV, CDR2 YYDKDF (reference sequence). The length of the CDR3 is 13 residues. Trimming pared 0 bases from V and 10 bases from J, leaving 9 bases between. DNA for the CDR3: TGTGCCACCAGCAGAGAACGCGGGGCAAAACTGTTTTTT. Protein sequence: CATSRERGAKLFF.

This chain links TRBV19 with TRBJ1-4; D may be TRBD1 (5 bases). Trimming pared 3 bases from V and 3 bases from J, leaving 14 bases between. Germline V gene sequence: CDR1 LNHDA, CDR2 SQIVND (reference sequence). There are 16 residues in the CDR3. For the CDR3, the DNA is TGTGCCAGTAGTATCACCTCAGGGTTGGCTAATGAAAAACTGTTTTTT. Translation: CASSITSGLANEKLFF.

CDR3 coding DNA: TGTGCCAGCAGTTTGTCCCAGGGCGGGGGTTATGAGCAGTTCTTC. This gives the protein CASSLSQGGGYEQFF. The chain combines TRBV27 with TRBJ2-1; 7 nucleotides match TRBD2. Per germline, CDR1 MNHEY and CDR2 SMNVEV (reference sequence). V was pared by 3 bases and J by 8 bases, with 10 bases of the junction left unmatched. The CDR3 spans 15 residues.

The V gene is TRBV19, the J gene TRBJ2-7; no definite D call. With 7 bases removed from V and 5 bases from J, the gap between germline ends came to 9 bases. The germline gives CDR1 LNHDA, CDR2 SQIVND (reference sequence). The CDR3 consists of 11 residues. CDR3 region: CASNPPNEQYF. The CDR3 DNA follows: TGTGCCAGTAACCCCCCCAACGAGCAGTACTTC.

The chain joins TRBV19 to TRBJ1-3, with D possibly being TRBD1 (6 bases). The CDR3 loop spans 14 amino acids. Trimming stripped 5 bases from V and 7 bases from J, with 15 bases between. Germline CDR1 and CDR2: LNHDA and SQIVND (reference sequence). The CDR3 loop is CASSVTGTSNTIYF. CDR3 DNA sequence: TGTGCCAGTAGTGTTACCGGGACAAGTAACACCATATATTTT.

This sequence joins TRBV19 and TRBJ2-1, with TRBD2 matching over 7 bases. The CDR3 consists of 11 residues. V gave up 10 bases and J gave up 5 bases; unmatched junction bases: 2. CDR1 and CDR2 from the germline V gene are LNHDA and SQIVND (reference sequence). This chain's CDR3 is CATSGNNEQFF. CDR3 in DNA: TGTGCCACTAGCGGTAACAATGAGCAGTTCTTC.

The chain combines TRBV10-3 with TRBJ2-5; D unresolved. The CDR3 covers 13 residues. The V end lost 2 bases, the J end lost 3 bases, and 7 bases lay between the germline ends. Germline V lookup: CDR1 ENHRY, CDR2 SYGVKD. CDR3 amino acids: CAISEGPEETQYF. For the CDR3, the DNA is TGTGCCATCAGTGAGGGACCAGAAGAGACCCAGTACTTC.

This rearrangement joins TRBV28 to TRBJ1-2, with D tentatively TRBD1 (6 bases). CDR3 length equals 14 residues. Germline V gene data show CDR1 as MDHEN and CDR2 as SYDVKM. Trimming took off 4 bases at V and 6 bases at J, with 15 bases between the two ends. The CDR3 reads CASSSGQTRDGYTF. DNA of the CDR3: TGTGCCAGCAGTTCAGGACAGACGAGGGATGGCTACACCTTC.

CDR3 nucleotide sequence: TGTGCCAGCAGCCCAGAGGGACAGGGGAAAGGTGGCTACACCTTC. Residues: CASSPEGQGKGGYTF. The chain combines TRBV9 with TRBJ1-2; 10 nucleotides agree with TRBD1. The V and J ends lost 4 bases and 7 bases, in that order; junction bases with no gene match: 10. CDR3 size: 15 residues. Germline CDR1 is SGDLS and CDR2 is YYNGEE.

V gene TRBV29-1 combines with J gene TRBJ2-7, with D unclear. The length of the CDR3 is 11 residues. V dropped 7 bases and J dropped 1 base, with 8 bases sitting between them. The germline V gene encodes CDR1 SQVTM and CDR2 ANQGSEA. The CDR3 loop reads CSASNSYEQYF. In DNA, the CDR3 is TGCAGCGCCTCAAATTCCTACGAGCAGTACTTC.

Only one count was recorded for this clone. The chain combines TRBV6-1 with TRBJ2-7, with 9 bases lining up with TRBD1. Germline lookup yields CDR1 MNHNS and CDR2 SASEGT. The CDR3 length is 16 residues. Unmatched junction bases numbered 11, after V lost 4 bases and J lost 4 bases. The CDR3 here is CASSGSKGTGSYEQYF. The CDR3 DNA is TGTGCCAGCAGTGGCTCTAAGGGGACAGGGAGTTACGAGCAGTACTTC.

This chain connects TRBV28 to TRBJ1-6, with D unclear. Trimming pared 10 bases from V and 0 bases from J, leaving 13 bases between. This CDR3 is 15 amino acids long. Germline values: CDR1 MDHEN, CDR2 SYDVKM. In DNA form, the CDR3 reads TGTGCCACCAACCAGGAAAGCTCCTATAATTCACCCCTCCACTTT. Its protein product is CATNQESSYNSPLHF.

The V and J genes are TRBV28 and TRBJ2-7; D not resolved. Between the trimmed V and J ends, which lost 4 bases and 3 bases, there was a span of 4 bases. The CDR3 spans 11 residues. Germline CDR1 reads MDHEN; CDR2 reads SYDVKM. CDR3 DNA sequence: TGTGCCAGCAGTTCCGACTACGAGCAGTACTTC. The encoded protein is CASSSDYEQYF.

The gene calls are TRBV15 and TRBJ2-7; no clear D. The V end was cut by 0 bases, the J end by 9 bases, with 12 bases between. Per the germline V gene, CDR1 is LNHNV and CDR2 is YYDKDF (reference sequence). The CDR3 has 13 residues. CDR3 loop: CATSREGQMAQYF. The CDR3 DNA is TGTGCCACCAGCAGAGAGGGCCAAATGGCGCAGTACTTC.

This clone was seen only once. Its ends do not fully match the called genes, so a read error is possible. The rearrangement uses TRBV29-1 and TRBJ1-4; no firm D call. In germline, CDR1 is SQVTM, CDR2 ANQGSEA. This CDR3 has 14 amino acids. The CDR3 sequence is CSVRTRGTHEKLFF. CDR3 sequence (DNA): TGCAGCGTGCGGACGCGGGGAACTCATGAAAAACTGTTTTTT.

The rearrangement joins TRBV2 to TRBJ2-7, with 8 bases lining up with TRBD1. V lost 1 base and J lost 0; bases outside the gene matches: 2. The germline CDR1 and CDR2 sequences are SNHLY and FYNNEI. The CDR3 runs to 15 residues. CDR3 protein: CASSEEGTGSYEQYF. In DNA, the CDR3 is TGTGCCAGCAGTGAAGAGGGGACAGGCTCCTACGAGCAGTACTTC.

The chain recombines TRBV6-5 with TRBJ2-1; D ambiguous. Germline V gene data show CDR1 as MNHEY and CDR2 as SVGAGI. Trimming pared 5 bases from V and 5 bases from J, leaving 7 bases between. This CDR3 spans 12 amino acids. This CDR3 is CASSQRNNEQFF. The CDR3 region has the DNA TGTGCCAGCAGTCAACGTAACAATGAGCAGTTCTTC.

This chain links TRBV21-1 with TRBJ1-4. TRBV21-1 is annotated as a pseudogene. CDR3 length equals 10 residues. This CDR3 reads CASSTSRLFF. CDR3 nucleotides: TGTGCCAGCAGCACCTCTAGGCTGTTTTTT.

This rearrangement joins TRBV4-1 to TRBJ2-2, with TRBD2 matching 9 bases. Looked up from germline, CDR1 is MGHRA and CDR2 is YSYEKL. This CDR3 has 16 amino acids. V gave up 1 base and J gave up 2 bases; unmatched junction bases: 2. CDR3 DNA sequence: TGCGCCAGCAGCCAAGGGACTAGCGTAAACACCGGGGAGCTGTTTTTT. Its protein product is CASSQGTSVNTGELFF.

The chain has TRBV19 and TRBJ1-1; 7 bases are a match to TRBD1. The CDR3 has 14 residues. Germline V gene lookup returns CDR1 LNHDA and CDR2 SQIVND (reference sequence). Unmatched junction bases numbered 2, after V lost 4 bases and J lost 0 bases. In nucleotides, the CDR3 is TGTGCCAGTAGTACGGGACAGATGAACACTGAAGCTTTCTTT. It codes for CASSTGQMNTEAFF.

V and J are TRBV19 and TRBJ1-4, with D hard to call. This CDR3 has 15 residues. CDR1 and CDR2 from the germline V gene are LNHDA and SQIVND (reference sequence). Trimming pared 7 bases from V and 0 bases from J, leaving 12 bases between. The CDR3 nucleotides read TGTGCCAGTATGGCGGCAGATGCAACTAATGAAAAACTGTTTTTT. This translates into CASMAADATNEKLFF.

J is TRBJ2-3 and V is TRBV4-3, with a tentative D call TRBD2 (6 bases). This CDR3 has 19 residues. Germline values: CDR1 LGHNA, CDR2 YSLEER. The germline V and J ends were trimmed by 2 bases and 1 base, with 22 bases remaining between them. This CDR3 is CASSQTAGTPTIGTDTQYF. CDR3 nucleotide sequence: TGCGCCAGCAGCCAAACCGCCGGGACTCCTACAATCGGCACAGATACGCAGTATTTT.